Listed here is a single TCR beta chain. The germline V and J ends were trimmed by 1 base and 1 base, with 10 bases remaining between them. The CDR3 is 15 residues long. Germline lookup yields CDR1 SGHDN and CDR2 FVKESK. This specimen belongs to a study of blood T cell repertoires in COVID-19. Study-level background: Acute and convalescent COVID-19 specimens originated in the United States, Italy and Spain. T cells, B-cell-depleted T cells, or PBMCs provided the cDNA or gDNA that served as material.

The authors' processing: Reference gene primers were amplified, and this amplification served to estimate nucleated cell counts. TCRdb keeps only in-frame clones here, not all; method: immunoSEQ multiplex PCR. Clonal size and the V and J genes are those of that table, whereas D and trimming came from the DNA. The sample has roughly 250,000 clones; around 83% are singletons. The rearrangement uses TRBV14 and TRBJ1-1, with D possibly matching TRBD1 (5 bases). Sequencing input: peripheral blood. The receptor's source is a man between 40 and 49 years old with acute or convalescent COVID-19. Here the CDR3 reads CASSQAGIGNTEAFF. In nucleotides, the CDR3 is TGTGCCAGCAGCCAAGCAGGGATAGGGAACACTGAAGCTTTCTTT.